Listed below are T cell receptor beta chains from one sample, sequenced in a study of T-cell memory formation after mild COVID-19. TCRdb ran MiXCR on the 5' RACE reads and lists one entry per CDR3 protein. The table has 180,000 or so distinct CDR3 sequences, around a tenth seen once. Sample: PBMCs or a T cell subset sorted from them (not recorded which). The receptors derive from a man aged 18 to 29 who had mild COVID-19 (a few samples of this study predate the infection). Cell type and time point are not known. CDR3s include the opening cysteine and the closing phenylalanine or tryptophan. The D gene is left open where the match is weak. Only part of the rows carry a size: once, few, many, or a class if the clone is expanded.

clone_size d_call j_call v_call cdr3_aa cdr3_nt
few TRBD1 TRBJ1-2 TRBV6-6 CASSYGPLGTGSEYGYTF TGTGCCAGCAGTTACGGGCCCCTTGGGACAGGGTCGGAGTATGGCTACACCTTC
- - TRBJ1-6 TRBV6-5 CASSPVWGRNSPLHF TGTGCCAGCAGTCCTGTCTGGGGACGGAATTCACCCCTCCACTTT
few - TRBJ2-4 TRBV23-1 CASSPVGGGARSALTAKNIQYF TGCGCCAGCAGTCCGGTGGGAGGGGGCGCACGTAGTGCCCTGACCGCCAAAAACATTCAGTACTTC
- TRBD1 TRBJ1-1 TRBV7-2 CASRNQGAMNTEAFF TGTGCCAGCAGAAATCAGGGGGCAATGAACACTGAAGCTTTCTTT
- TRBD2 TRBJ2-1 TRBV3-1 CASSQRGDYNEQFF TGTGCCAGCAGCCAGCGGGGGGACTACAATGAGCAGTTCTTC
- TRBD1 TRBJ1-1 TRBV7-8 CASSPQGIGAFF TGTGCCAGCAGCCCACAGGGGATCGGGGCTTTCTTT
- TRBD1 TRBJ1-5 TRBV28 CASSLNRTGFLMRSNQPQHF TGTGCCAGCAGCCTAAACCGGACAGGGTTTTTAATGCGGAGCAATCAGCCCCAGCATTTT
- - TRBJ1-1 TRBV7-3 CASSQDGQVNTEAFF TGTGCCAGCAGCCAGGACGGGCAGGTGAACACTGAAGCTTTCTTT
few - TRBJ2-5 TRBV5-1 CASSLQGQQETQYF TGCGCCAGCAGCTTACAGGGACAACAAGAGACCCAGTACTTC
- - TRBJ2-5 TRBV11-2 CASSLGAQETQYF TGTGCCAGCAGCTTGGGGGCCCAAGAGACCCAGTACTTC
- - TRBJ2-5 TRBV6-5 CASSHVEGRSVTQYF TGTGCCAGCAGTCATGTGGAGGGGCGGTCCGTGACCCAGTACTTC
- TRBD1 TRBJ2-4 TRBV29-1 CSVAERDRQYF TGCAGCGTGGCCGAAAGGGACAGACAGTACTTC
few - TRBJ1-5 TRBV12-3/TRBV12-4 CASSFGQYSNQPQHF TGTGCCAGCAGTTTTGGGCAGTATAGCAATCAGCCCCAGCATTTT
few - TRBJ1-5 TRBV6-2/TRBV6-3 CASSRGASNQPQHF TGTGCCAGCAGTCGAGGGGCCAGCAATCAGCCCCAGCATTTT
once TRBD1 TRBJ1-2 TRBV18 CASSPSQQGARDGYTF TGTGCCAGCTCACCGTCGCAACAGGGGGCACGAGATGGCTACACCTTC
many - TRBJ2-4 TRBV7-2 CASSAQTGFKNIQYF TGTGCCAGCAGTGCTCAAACAGGCTTCAAAAACATTCAGTACTTC
- TRBD1 TRBJ2-7 TRBV27 CASSITGEEQYF TGTGCCAGCAGCATAACAGGGGAGGAGCAGTACTTC
few TRBD1 TRBJ1-2 TRBV20-1 CSGTGSPYGYTF TGCAGCGGGACAGGGTCTCCCTATGGCTACACCTTC
few - TRBJ2-2 TRBV12-3/TRBV12-4 CASRNRENRGELFF TGTGCCAGCAGGAACCGGGAAAACAGGGGGGAGCTGTTTTTT
- TRBD2 TRBJ2-5 TRBV12-3/TRBV12-4 CASSSSGGSETQYF TGTGCCAGCAGTTCCAGCGGGGGCTCGGAGACCCAGTACTTC
few - TRBJ1-1 TRBV29-1 CSVVLAGDTEAFF TGCAGCGTTGTATTGGCAGGGGACACTGAAGCTTTCTTT
few - TRBJ2-1 TRBV29-1 CSVGKGTYIDNEQFF TGCAGCGTTGGAAAGGGGACTTACATAGACAATGAGCAGTTCTTC
- - TRBJ2-1 TRBV20-1 CSASGTAYYNEQFF TGCAGTGCTAGTGGGACTGCATACTACAATGAGCAGTTCTTC
- - TRBJ2-1 TRBV9 CASSVGGGFYNEQFF TGTGCCAGCAGCGTAGGTGGGGGGTTCTACAATGAGCAGTTCTTC
few - TRBJ2-5 TRBV18 CASSGTREETQYF TGTGCCAGCTCCGGGACCAGGGAAGAGACCCAGTACTTC
- - TRBJ2-2 TRBV28 CASSPPQPGELFF TGTGCCAGCAGTCCACCACAGCCCGGGGAGCTGTTTTTT
- - TRBJ2-6 TRBV4-1 CASSQVASGANVLTF TGCGCCAGCAGCCAAGTCGCGTCTGGGGCCAACGTCCTGACTTTC